What follows are 4 T cell receptor beta chains derived from one specimen sequenced in a study of metastatic and nonmetastatic thyroid tumors. Until they underwent thyroid surgery, no patient had received any treatment. TCRdb ran MiXCR on the PCR reads. The sample lists 35,000 to 40,000 clones, less than 25% occurring once. The sample comprised blood. These TCRs come from a female donor with papillary thyroid cancer or a benign thyroid nodule (not recorded which). Some clones in this sample may be carry-over from other donors' samples.

Ten or more counts support this clone. The chain carries TRBV27 and TRBJ2-5, with TRBD2 matching 9 bases. CDR3 length equals 16 residues. V shed 4 bases, J shed 4 bases, and the junction held 10 bases outside the gene matches. Per germline, CDR1 MNHEY and CDR2 SMNVEV (reference sequence). In DNA, the CDR3 is TGTGCCAGCAGTTATATACTAGCGGGTGGGGCAGAGACCCAGTACTTC. Translating gives CASSYILAGGAETQYF.

This clone was counted a few times. The V and J genes are TRBV28 and TRBJ1-2; weak D call: TRBD1 (5 bases). Germline CDR1 and CDR2: MDHEN and SYDVKM. This CDR3 is built from 12 residues. The CDR3 DNA is TGTTCCTTCTCCGGGATTACAGGTGGCTACACCTTC. This encodes CSFSGITGGYTF.

With respect to this clone: The same CDR3 also results from other DNA sequences found in this sample. The chain joins TRBV12-3 or TRBV12-4 to TRBJ2-7, with D possibly called TRBD1 or TRBD2 (6 bases each). V was pared by 6 bases and J by 5 bases, with 26 bases between. The CDR3 extends over 17 amino acids. The DNA for the CDR3 is TGTGCCAGCAGCCAATCCCGAGGGGGGCTACTTCCACACGAGCAGTACTTC. As protein: CASSQSRGGLLPHEQYF.

There are a few counts of this clone. The rearrangement uses TRBV6-4 and TRBJ1-5; D not resolved. This CDR3 contains 13 residues. Trimming cost V 3 bases and J 3 bases, with 6 bases left between them. Looked up from germline, CDR1 is MRHNA and CDR2 is SNTAGT. The CDR3 coding sequence is TGTGCCAGCAGTGAAGAGAACAATCAGCCCCAGCATTTT. Its protein is CASSEENNQPQHF.